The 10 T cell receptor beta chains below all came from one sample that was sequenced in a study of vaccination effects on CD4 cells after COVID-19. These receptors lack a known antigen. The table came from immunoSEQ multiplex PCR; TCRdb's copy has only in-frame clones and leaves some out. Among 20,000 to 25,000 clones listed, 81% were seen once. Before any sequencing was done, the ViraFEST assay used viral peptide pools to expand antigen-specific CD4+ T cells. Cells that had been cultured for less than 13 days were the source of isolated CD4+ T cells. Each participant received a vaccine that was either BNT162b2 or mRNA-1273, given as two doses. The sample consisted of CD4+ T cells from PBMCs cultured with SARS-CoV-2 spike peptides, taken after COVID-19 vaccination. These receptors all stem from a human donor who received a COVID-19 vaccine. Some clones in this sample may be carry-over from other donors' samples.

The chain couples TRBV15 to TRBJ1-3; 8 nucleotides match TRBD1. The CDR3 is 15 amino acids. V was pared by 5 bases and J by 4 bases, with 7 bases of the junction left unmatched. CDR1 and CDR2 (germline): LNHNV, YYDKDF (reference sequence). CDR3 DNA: TGTGCCACCAGCCAGGACAGGGTCCCCGGAAACACCATATATTTT. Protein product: CATSQDRVPGNTIYF.

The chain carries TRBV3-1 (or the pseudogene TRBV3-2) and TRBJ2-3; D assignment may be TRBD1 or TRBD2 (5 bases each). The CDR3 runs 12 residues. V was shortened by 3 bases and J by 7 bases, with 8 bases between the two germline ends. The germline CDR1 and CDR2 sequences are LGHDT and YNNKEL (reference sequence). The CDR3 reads CASSQGVNTQYF. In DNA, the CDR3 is TGTGCCAGCAGCCAGGGGGTGAATACGCAGTATTTT.

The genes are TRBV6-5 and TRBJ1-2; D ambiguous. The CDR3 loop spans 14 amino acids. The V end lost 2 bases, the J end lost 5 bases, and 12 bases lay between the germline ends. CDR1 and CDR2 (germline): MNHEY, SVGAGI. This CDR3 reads CASSYPPLGYGYTF. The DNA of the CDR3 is TGTGCCAGCAGTTACCCCCCGCTTGGTTATGGCTACACCTTC.

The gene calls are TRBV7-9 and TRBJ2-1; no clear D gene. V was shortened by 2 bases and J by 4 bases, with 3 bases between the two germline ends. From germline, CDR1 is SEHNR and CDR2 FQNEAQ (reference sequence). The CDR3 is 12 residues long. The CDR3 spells CASSLSYNEQFF. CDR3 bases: TGTGCCAGCAGCTTAAGTTACAATGAGCAGTTCTTC.

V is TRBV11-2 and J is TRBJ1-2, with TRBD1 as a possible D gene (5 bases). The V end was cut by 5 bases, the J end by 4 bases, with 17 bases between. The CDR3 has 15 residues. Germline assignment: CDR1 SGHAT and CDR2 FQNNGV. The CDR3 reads CASSPYNWGLYGYTF. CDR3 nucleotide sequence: TGTGCCAGCAGCCCTTATAATTGGGGCCTCTATGGCTACACCTTC.

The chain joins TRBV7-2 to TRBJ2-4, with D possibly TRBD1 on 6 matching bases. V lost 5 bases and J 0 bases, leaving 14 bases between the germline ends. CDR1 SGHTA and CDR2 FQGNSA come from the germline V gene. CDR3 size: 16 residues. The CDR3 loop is CASSTDSSIAKNIQYF. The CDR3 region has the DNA TGTGCCAGCAGCACGGACAGCTCTATAGCCAAAAACATTCAGTACTTC.

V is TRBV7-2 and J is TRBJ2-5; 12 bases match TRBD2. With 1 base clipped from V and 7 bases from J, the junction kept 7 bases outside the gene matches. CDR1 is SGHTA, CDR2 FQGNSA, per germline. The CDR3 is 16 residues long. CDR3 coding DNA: TGTGCCAGCAGCTTAGGAGGGACTAGCGGGCGGGGGACCCAGTACTTC. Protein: CASSLGGTSGRGTQYF.

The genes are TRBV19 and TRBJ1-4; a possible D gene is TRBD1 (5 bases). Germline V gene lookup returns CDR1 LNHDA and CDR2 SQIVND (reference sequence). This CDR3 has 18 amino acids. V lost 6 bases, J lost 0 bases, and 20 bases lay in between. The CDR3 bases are TGTGCCAGTAGCATCAACCGGGACCGCAAATCAACTAATGAAAAACTGTTTTTT. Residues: CASSINRDRKSTNEKLFF.

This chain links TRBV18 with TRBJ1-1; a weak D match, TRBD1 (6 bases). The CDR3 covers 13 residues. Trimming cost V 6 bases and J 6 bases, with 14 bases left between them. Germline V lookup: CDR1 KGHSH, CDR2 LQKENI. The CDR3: CASSQGQSAEAFF. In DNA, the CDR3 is TGTGCCAGCTCCCAAGGACAGAGCGCTGAAGCTTTCTTT.

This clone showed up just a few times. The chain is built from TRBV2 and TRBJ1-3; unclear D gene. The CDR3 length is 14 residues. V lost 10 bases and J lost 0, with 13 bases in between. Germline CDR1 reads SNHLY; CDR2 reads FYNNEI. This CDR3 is CATRPGLSGNTIYF. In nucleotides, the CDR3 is TGTGCCACAAGACCCGGACTCTCTGGAAACACCATATATTTT.